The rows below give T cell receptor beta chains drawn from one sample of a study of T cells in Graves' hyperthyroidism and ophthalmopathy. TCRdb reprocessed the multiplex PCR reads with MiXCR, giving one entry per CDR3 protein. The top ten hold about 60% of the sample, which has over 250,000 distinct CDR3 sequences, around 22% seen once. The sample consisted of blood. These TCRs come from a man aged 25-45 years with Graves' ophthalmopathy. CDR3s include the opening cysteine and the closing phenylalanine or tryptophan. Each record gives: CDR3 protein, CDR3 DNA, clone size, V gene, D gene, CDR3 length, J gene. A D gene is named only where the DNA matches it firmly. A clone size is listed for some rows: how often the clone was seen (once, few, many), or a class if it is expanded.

CDR3: CARTDRGNQPQHF
DNA: TGTGCCAGAACCGACAGGGGCAATCAGCCCCAGCATTTT
size: .
V: TRBV27
D: TRBD1
length: 13
J: TRBJ1-5

CDR3: CASSQETSGSTYEQYF
DNA: TGTGCCAGCAGCCAAGAGACTAGCGGGTCGACCTACGAGCAGTACTTC
size: few
V: TRBV4-2
D: TRBD2
length: 16
J: TRBJ2-7

CDR3: CASSPGNPGGNQPQHF
DNA: TGTGCCAGTAGTCCTGGGAACCCCGGTGGCAATCAGCCCCAGCATTTT
size: .
V: TRBV19
D: .
length: 16
J: TRBJ1-5

CDR3: CASSYVGGTDGYTF
DNA: TGTGCCAGCAGTTACGTTGGGGGAACGGATGGCTACACCTTC
size: few
V: TRBV6-2/TRBV6-3
D: .
length: 14
J: TRBJ1-2

CDR3: CASSEIGGNQPQHF
DNA: TGTGCCAGCAGTGAAATCGGAGGGAATCAGCCCCAGCATTTT
size: .
V: TRBV6-1
D: .
length: 14
J: TRBJ1-5

CDR3: CASSEPFSDRGRNQPQHF
DNA: TGTGCCAGCAGTGAACCTTTCTCTGACAGGGGGCGGAATCAGCCCCAGCATTTT
size: once
V: TRBV6-1
D: TRBD1
length: 18
J: TRBJ1-5

CDR3: CASSLVTGNTIYF
DNA: TGTGCCAGCAGCTTAGTTACTGGAAACACCATATATTTT
size: few
V: TRBV11-2
D: .
length: 13
J: TRBJ1-3

CDR3: CASSPRGQAAFF
DNA: TGTGCCAGCAGTCCTCGGGGACAGGCGGCTTTCTTT
size: .
V: TRBV6-1
D: TRBD1
length: 12
J: TRBJ1-1

CDR3: CASSPGLYNGQFF
DNA: TGTGCCAGCAGTCCGGGACTCTACAATGGGCAGTTCTTC
size: .
V: TRBV27
D: .
length: 13
J: TRBJ2-1

CDR3: CASRATGNYGYTF
DNA: TGTGCCAGCAGGGCGACAGGGAACTATGGCTACACCTTC
size: few
V: TRBV2
D: TRBD1
length: 13
J: TRBJ1-2

CDR3: CASSLQHPRALHF
DNA: TGTGCCAGCAGTTTACAGCACCCCCGGGCCCTCCACTTT
size: few
V: TRBV12-3/TRBV12-4
D: .
length: 13
J: TRBJ1-6

CDR3: CASSPGASGRKETQYF
DNA: TGTGCCAGCTCACCCGGGGCTAGCGGGAGGAAAGAGACCCAGTACTTC
size: .
V: TRBV18
D: TRBD2
length: 16
J: TRBJ2-5

CDR3: CASSEAPQPQHF
DNA: TGTGCCAGCAGTGAAGCGCCACAGCCCCAGCATTTT
size: many
V: TRBV2
D: .
length: 12
J: TRBJ1-5

CDR3: CASSIDTATDTQYF
DNA: TGTGCCAGTAGTATAGATACAGCCACAGATACGCAGTATTTT
size: .
V: TRBV19
D: .
length: 14
J: TRBJ2-3

CDR3: CAIRGTSGSAYEQFF
DNA: TGTGCCATCAGGGGGACTAGCGGGAGTGCATATGAGCAGTTCTTC
size: .
V: TRBV10-3
D: TRBD2
length: 15
J: TRBJ2-1

CDR3: CSAGTSASSYEQYF
DNA: TGCAGTGCGGGTACTAGCGCGAGCTCCTACGAGCAGTACTTC
size: many
V: TRBV20-1
D: TRBD2
length: 14
J: TRBJ2-7

CDR3: CASSIRGRSSYNEQFF
DNA: TGTGCCAGTAGTATACGCGGGAGGAGCTCCTACAATGAGCAGTTCTTC
size: .
V: TRBV19
D: TRBD2
length: 16
J: TRBJ2-1

CDR3: CASSGGYNSPLHF
DNA: TGTGCCAGCTCAGGCGGATATAATTCACCCCTCCACTTT
size: many
V: TRBV2
D: .
length: 13
J: TRBJ1-6

CDR3: CASRLQGAYGYTF
DNA: TGTGCCAGCAGGCTACAGGGGGCTTATGGCTACACCTTC
size: .
V: TRBV6-1
D: TRBD1
length: 13
J: TRBJ1-2

CDR3: CASSATPPGQGARGYGYTF
DNA: TGTGCCAGCAGCGCCACCCCGCCGGGACAGGGGGCCAGGGGCTATGGCTACACCTTC
size: .
V: TRBV7-2
D: TRBD1
length: 19
J: TRBJ1-2

CDR3: CASSLIVGGRWPQHF
DNA: TGTGCCAGCAGTTTAATAGTTGGGGGTAGATGGCCCCAGCATTTT
size: many
V: TRBV28
D: .
length: 15
J: TRBJ1-5

CDR3: CASSLNTGREQYF
DNA: TGTGCCAGCAGTTTAAATACCGGCCGCGAGCAGTACTTC
size: many
V: TRBV28
D: .
length: 13
J: TRBJ2-7

CDR3: CASSSGAGTSGYEQYF
DNA: TGTGCCAGCAGTTCCGGCGCCGGGACTAGCGGTTACGAGCAGTACTTC
size: many
V: TRBV28
D: TRBD2
length: 16
J: TRBJ2-7

CDR3: CASNTGRAQPDNPGNTIYF
DNA: TGTGCCAGCAATACAGGGCGGGCACAGCCGGACAATCCTGGAAACACCATATATTTT
size: few
V: TRBV28
D: .
length: 19
J: TRBJ1-3

CDR3: CSARDKWYEQFF
DNA: TGCAGTGCTAGAGATAAGTGGTATGAGCAGTTCTTC
size: few
V: TRBV20-1
D: .
length: 12
J: TRBJ2-1

CDR3: CASSVKTGPPFTEAFF
DNA: TGTGCCAGCAGCGTTAAAACCGGGCCCCCCTTTACTGAAGCTTTCTTT
size: few
V: TRBV9
D: .
length: 16
J: TRBJ1-1

CDR3: CASSPMARLADYNEQFF
DNA: TGTGCCAGCAGCCCTATGGCCCGACTAGCGGACTACAATGAGCAGTTCTTC
size: many
V: TRBV7-9
D: TRBD2
length: 17
J: TRBJ2-1

CDR3: CASSLNWQDSYEQYF
DNA: TGTGCCAGCAGTTTGAATTGGCAGGACTCCTACGAGCAGTACTTC
size: .
V: TRBV27
D: .
length: 15
J: TRBJ2-7

CDR3: CASSAREGQGVNEQYF
DNA: TGTGCCAGCAGCGCCAGAGAGGGACAGGGCGTAAACGAGCAGTACTTC
size: few
V: TRBV9
D: TRBD1
length: 16
J: TRBJ2-7

CDR3: CAWSVGRAGANVLTF
DNA: TGTGCCTGGAGTGTGGGAAGGGCTGGGGCCAACGTCCTGACTTTC
size: many
V: TRBV30
D: .
length: 15
J: TRBJ2-6

CDR3: CASSLAHSATDTQYF
DNA: TGCGCCAGCAGCTTGGCACACTCCGCGACAGATACGCAGTATTTT
size: .
V: TRBV5-1
D: .
length: 15
J: TRBJ2-3